This record covers a single T cell receptor (beta chain). This sample is drawn from a study of blood T cell repertoires in COVID-19. Looking at the study overall: COVID-19 samples collected from the United States, Italy and Spain covered acute and convalescent phases. Nucleic acid was either cDNA or gDNA, and it came from T cells, B-cell-depleted T cells, or PBMCs.

As handled by the study authors: Estimated nucleated cell counts came from reference gene primer amplification. Profiled with immunoSEQ multiplex PCR; TCRdb holds only in-frame clones, not every one. V, J and clone size reflect that table, while D and trimming were determined from the DNA. The sample holds about 250,000 clones, over 80% seen once. The length of the CDR3 is 15 residues. V shed 4 bases and J shed 9 bases, with 17 bases lying between them. Per germline, CDR1 SGHDT and CDR2 YYEEEE. Sequenced: peripheral blood. The genes are TRBV5-6 and TRBJ1-6; D is uncertain. This clonotype was obtained from a woman aged 35 to 49 who had recovered from COVID-19. In DNA form, the CDR3 reads TGTGCCAGCAGCCCCGGACTCGGTTTAGGTTCACCCCTCCACTTT. Protein product: CASSPGLGLGSPLHF.